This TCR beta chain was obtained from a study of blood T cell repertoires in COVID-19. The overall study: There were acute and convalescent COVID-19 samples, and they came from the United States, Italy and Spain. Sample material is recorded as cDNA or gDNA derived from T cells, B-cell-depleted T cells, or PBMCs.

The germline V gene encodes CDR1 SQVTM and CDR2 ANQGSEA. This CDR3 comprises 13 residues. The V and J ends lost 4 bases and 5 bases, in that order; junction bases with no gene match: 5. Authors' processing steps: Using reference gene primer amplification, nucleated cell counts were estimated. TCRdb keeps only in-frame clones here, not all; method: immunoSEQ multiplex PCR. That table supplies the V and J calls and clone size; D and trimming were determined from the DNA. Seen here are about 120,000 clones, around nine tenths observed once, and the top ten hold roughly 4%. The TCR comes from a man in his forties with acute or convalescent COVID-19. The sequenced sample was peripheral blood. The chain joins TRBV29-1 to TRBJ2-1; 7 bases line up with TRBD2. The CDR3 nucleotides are TGCAGCGTTGTTCCCGGACTAGACAATGAGCAGTTCTTC. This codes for CSVVPGLDNEQFF.